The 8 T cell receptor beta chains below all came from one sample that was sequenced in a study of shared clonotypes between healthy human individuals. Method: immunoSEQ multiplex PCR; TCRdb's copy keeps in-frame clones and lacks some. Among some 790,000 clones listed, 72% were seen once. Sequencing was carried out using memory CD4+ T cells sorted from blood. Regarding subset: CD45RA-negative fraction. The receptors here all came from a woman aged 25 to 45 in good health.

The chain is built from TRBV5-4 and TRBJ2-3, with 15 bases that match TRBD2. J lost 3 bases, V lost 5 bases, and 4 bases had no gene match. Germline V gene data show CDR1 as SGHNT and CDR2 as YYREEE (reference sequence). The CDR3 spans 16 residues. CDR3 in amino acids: CASRRGLAGGTDTQYF. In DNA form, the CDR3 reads TGTGCCAGCAGGCGGGGACTAGCGGGAGGTACAGATACGCAGTATTTT.

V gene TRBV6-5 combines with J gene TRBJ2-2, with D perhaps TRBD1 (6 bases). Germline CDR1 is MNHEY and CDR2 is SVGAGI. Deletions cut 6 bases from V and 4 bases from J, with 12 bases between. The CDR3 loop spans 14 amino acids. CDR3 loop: CASRTPGATGELFF. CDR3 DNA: TGTGCCAGCAGAACTCCAGGGGCCACCGGGGAGCTGTTTTTT.

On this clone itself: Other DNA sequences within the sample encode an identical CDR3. The CDR3 DNA reads TGCGCCAGCAGTGGGGGAGCTAGCACAGATACGCAGTATTTT. It is translated as CASSGGASTDTQYF. This chain uses TRBV5-1 with TRBJ2-3; either TRBD1 or TRBD2 may supply D (5 bases each). Germline CDR1 and CDR2: SGHRS and YFSETQ. The V end was cut by 5 bases, the J end by 0 bases, with 10 bases between. The CDR3 covers 14 residues.

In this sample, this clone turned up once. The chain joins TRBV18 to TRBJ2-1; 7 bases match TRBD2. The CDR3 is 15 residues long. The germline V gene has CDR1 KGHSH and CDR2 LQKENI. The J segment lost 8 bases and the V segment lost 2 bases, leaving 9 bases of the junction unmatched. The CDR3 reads CASSPMGRAGDEQFF. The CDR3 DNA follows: TGTGCCAGCTCACCAATGGGGAGGGCCGGGGATGAGCAGTTCTTC.

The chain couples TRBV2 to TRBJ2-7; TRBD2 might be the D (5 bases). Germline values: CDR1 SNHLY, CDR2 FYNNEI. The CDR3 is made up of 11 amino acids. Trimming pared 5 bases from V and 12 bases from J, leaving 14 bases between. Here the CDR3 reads CASSSTRDRYF. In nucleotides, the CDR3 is TGTGCCAGCAGTTCCACTAGGGATCGGTACTTC.

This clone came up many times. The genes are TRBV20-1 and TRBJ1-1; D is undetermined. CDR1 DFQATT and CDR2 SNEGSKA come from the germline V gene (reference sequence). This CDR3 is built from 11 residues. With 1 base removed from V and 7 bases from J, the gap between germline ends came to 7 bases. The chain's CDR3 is CSARATLEAFF. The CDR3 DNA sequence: TGCAGTGCTAGAGCCACCCTTGAAGCTTTCTTT.

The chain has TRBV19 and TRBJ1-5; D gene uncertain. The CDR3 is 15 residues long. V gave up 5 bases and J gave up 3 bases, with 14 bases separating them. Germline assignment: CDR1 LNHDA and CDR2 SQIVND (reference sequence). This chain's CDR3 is CASSSDGLLNQPQHF. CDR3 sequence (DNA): TGTGCCAGTAGTTCGGACGGCCTTCTCAATCAGCCCCAGCATTTT.

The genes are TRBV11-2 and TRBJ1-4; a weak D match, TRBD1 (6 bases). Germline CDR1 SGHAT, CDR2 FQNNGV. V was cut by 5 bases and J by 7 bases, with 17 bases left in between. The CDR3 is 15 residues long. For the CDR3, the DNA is TGTGCCAGCAGCCCGGACAGTCGTTTCGGTGAAAAACTGTTTTTT. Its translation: CASSPDSRFGEKLFF.